The subject of this entry is one TCR beta chain. Libraries were prepared by immunoSEQ multiplex PCR; TCRdb keeps only in-frame clonotypes and omits some of them. Among fewer than 65,000 clones listed, roughly nine tenths were seen once. The length of the CDR3 is 15 residues. Germline lookup yields CDR1 MDHEN and CDR2 SYDVKM. Trimming at V came to 5 bases and at J to 8 bases, leaving 14 bases not matched to a gene. This sample was included in a study of T cell changes during pregnancy in multiple sclerosis. The sequenced sample was CD4+ T cells from peripheral blood mononuclear cells, obtained in the first trimester of pregnancy. The rearrangement joins TRBV28 to TRBJ1-2; 7 nucleotides line up with TRBD1. This clonotype originated in a female donor with multiple sclerosis, enrolled in a pregnancy study. The CDR3 nucleotides read TGTGCCAGCAGTACCCACTTGGACAGGATTGGCGGCTACACCTTC. It codes for CASSTHLDRIGGYTF.